A selection of T cell receptor beta chains follows, all from one sample in a study of shared clonotypes between healthy human individuals. Clones were read by immunoSEQ multiplex PCR, and TCRdb kept only the in-frame ones, dropping some. The sample includes 2 million to 2.5 million clones, 95% of them seen just once. The sequenced sample was naive CD4+ T cells sorted from blood. The origin of the receptors is a man between 18 and 29 years old in good health. Each CDR3 is given with its conserved first and last residue. A D gene is named only where the DNA matches it firmly. Only part of the rows carry a size: once, few, many, or a class if the clone is expanded.

V	J	D	length	size	CDR3	DNA
TRBV5-8	TRBJ2-5	NA	13	NA	CASSRTGIETQYF	TGTGCCAGCAGCCGAACAGGGATCGAGACCCAGTACTTC
TRBV19	TRBJ1-5	NA	17	NA	CASSIALGQHSNQPQHF	TGTGCCAGTAGTATAGCCCTCGGGCAACATAGCAATCAGCCCCAGCATTTT
TRBV5-1	TRBJ2-2	NA	12	once	CASSLDLVSLFF	TGCGCCAGCAGCTTGGATTTGGTTTCTCTGTTTTTT
TRBV7-9	TRBJ1-2	NA	13	NA	CASSLRTDGGYTF	TGTGCCAGCAGCCTCAGGACAGACGGCGGCTACACCTTC
TRBV5-1	TRBJ2-3	NA	14	NA	CASSSLRGTDTQYF	TGCGCCAGCAGCTCACTCCGGGGGACAGATACGCAGTATTTT
TRBV6-1	TRBJ1-2	NA	19	once	CASSGPVHRQGEPNYGYTF	TGTGCCAGCAGTGGTCCGGTCCACCGCCAAGGGGAGCCCAACTATGGCTACACCTTC
TRBV29-1	TRBJ2-2	NA	14	once	CSVEKGSNTGELFF	TGCAGCGTTGAAAAGGGATCCAACACCGGGGAGCTGTTTTTT
TRBV6-1	TRBJ2-2	TRBD1	15	NA	CASSQTGSMGGELFF	TGTGCCAGCAGCCAGACAGGGTCGATGGGCGGGGAGCTGTTTTTT
TRBV5-1	TRBJ1-1	NA	15	NA	CASSLAEGENTEAFF	TGCGCCAGCAGCTTGGCCGAGGGGGAGAACACTGAAGCTTTCTTT
TRBV7-7	TRBJ1-2	NA	11	NA	CASGQLYGYTF	TGTGCCAGCGGTCAGCTCTATGGCTACACCTTC
TRBV30	TRBJ2-2	NA	16	NA	CAWTRLKTVRGGELFF	TGTGCCTGGACCCGACTAAAGACAGTCCGGGGCGGGGAGCTGTTTTTT
TRBV6-5	TRBJ2-4	NA	11	NA	CASSYLGEEYF	TGTGCCAGCAGTTACCTTGGGGAAGAGTACTTC
TRBV5-6	TRBJ2-7	TRBD2	15	NA	CASSLGLAGTYEQYF	TGTGCCAGCAGCTTGGGGCTAGCGGGTACCTACGAGCAGTACTTC
TRBV6-6	TRBJ1-3	TRBD1	16	once	CASRQNTGESGNTIYF	TGTGCCAGCAGACAGAATACAGGGGAATCCGGAAACACCATATATTTT
TRBV29-1	TRBJ2-7	TRBD1	14	NA	CSVAAGTGGYEQYF	TGCAGCGTTGCCGCGGGGACAGGGGGGTACGAGCAGTACTTC
TRBV6-1	TRBJ2-5	TRBD1	15	NA	CASKQTGVGQETQYF	TGTGCCAGCAAACAGACAGGGGTTGGGCAAGAGACCCAGTACTTC
TRBV4-1	TRBJ1-2	TRBD1	14	NA	CASSQIQGNYGYTF	TGCGCCAGCAGCCAGATACAGGGGAACTATGGCTACACCTTC
TRBV29-1	TRBJ1-2	NA	12	NA	CSVRRGEYGYTF	TGCAGCGTTCGGAGGGGAGAGTATGGCTACACCTTC
TRBV6-5	TRBJ1-2	TRBD1	15	once	CASNVRTGANYGYTF	TGTGCCAGCAACGTCCGGACAGGCGCCAACTATGGCTACACCTTC
TRBV28	TRBJ1-1	NA	15	NA	CASTRDIRTNTEAFF	TGTGCCAGCACGCGGGACATTCGAACGAACACTGAAGCTTTCTTT
TRBV5-4	TRBJ1-2	NA	14	NA	CASSQEGGNYGYTF	TGTGCCAGCAGCCAGGAGGGAGGGAACTATGGCTACACCTTC
TRBV11-2	TRBJ1-6	NA	14	few	CASSLEDGLSPLHF	TGTGCCAGCAGCTTAGAAGATGGCCTCTCACCCCTCCACTTT
TRBV18	TRBJ1-4	TRBD1	15	NA	CASSSGQGTNEKLFF	TGTGCCAGCTCATCCGGACAGGGAACTAATGAAAAACTGTTTTTT